This T cell receptor (beta chain) derives from a study of a mutant IDH1 vaccine in newly diagnosed glioma. As to this clone: Its antigen is not identified.

The germline V gene encodes CDR1 SGHDT and CDR2 YYEEEE. V was pared by 4 bases and J by 5 bases, with 9 bases of the junction left unmatched. CDR3 size: 15 residues. Profiled with immunoSEQ multiplex PCR; TCRdb holds only in-frame clones, not every one. The profile shows about 50,000 clones, roughly 92% of them singletons. Noted time point: week 35, safety follow-up. What each vaccine dose contained was 300 ug of mutant IDH1 20-mer peptide, accompanied by topical imiquimod. Source: PBMCs, taken from a glioma patient whose treatment included an IDH1 peptide vaccine. The source of this sequence is a man between 50 and 59 years old with glioma. V usage is TRBV5-6 and J usage is TRBJ2-5; 9 bases align to TRBD2. CDR3 amino acids: CASSQSRGGIETQYF. The CDR3 bases are TGTGCCAGCAGCCAATCGCGGGGGGGGATCGAGACCCAGTACTTC.